This TCR beta chain was sequenced in a study of blood T cell repertoires in COVID-19. Study as a whole: Some COVID-19 samples were acute and others convalescent; all came from the United States, Italy and Spain. T cells, B-cell-depleted T cells, or PBMCs provided the cDNA or gDNA that served as material.

Original analysis: Estimates of nucleated cell counts were drawn from the amplification of reference gene primers. Sequencing was performed with immunoSEQ multiplex PCR; in TCRdb, only in-frame clones are kept and a portion is missing. The V and J calls and clone size come from that table; D and trimming were worked out from the DNA. The sample contains roughly 28,000 clones, around four fifths of which appear only once. V trimming: 1 base; J trimming: 0 bases; junction bases outside the gene matches: 11. Germline lookup yields CDR1 SGHTA and CDR2 FQGNSA. This CDR3 has 19 residues. Material: peripheral blood. The V call is TRBV7-2, the J call TRBJ1-3; 8 bases agree with TRBD1. The TCR was taken from a woman aged 70 to 79 with active or convalescent COVID-19. The CDR3 nucleotides read TGTGCCAGCAGCTTAGACACTCAGGACAGGGTACTCTCTGGAAACACCATATATTTT. This sequence encodes CASSLDTQDRVLSGNTIYF. Variable domain in full (rest from reference TRBV7-2 and TRBJ1-3): GAGVSQSPSNKVTEKGKDVELRCDPISGHTALYWYRQSLGQGLEFLIYFQGNSAPDKSGLPSDRFSAERTGGSVSTLTIQRTQQEDSAVYLCASSLDTQDRVLSGNTIYFGEGSWLTVV.